This section outlines one TCR beta chain sequence together with its context. Its specific antigen is unknown. No base quality information exists; no much larger clone differs at one position. Library method: the immunoSEQ multiplex PCR assay. For the multiplex PCR, a mixture combining 60 forward primers for TCR Vbeta segments and 13 reverse primers for TCR Jbeta segments was used. The CDR3 region of rearranged TCR beta genes was amplified from genomic DNA with a multiplex PCR assay. Amplified TCR beta libraries were sequenced as 87-base-pair reads on the Illumina HiSeq System. As for the original processing: In a later analysis, some 80 million unique TCR beta chains were counted across the roughly 670 repertoires, and approximately 9.9 million of these chains were shared by at least two donors. Raw reads were error-corrected and collapsed into unique sequences with a nearest-neighbor algorithm that merged closely related sequences to remove PCR and sequencing errors. V, D and J gene segments were assigned by aligning CDR3 sequences to IMGT reference sequences. Each retained sequence needed at least a six-nucleotide match to both a V gene segment and a J gene segment. A rearrangement counted as productive if the CDR3 had no stop codons and remained in frame with V and J, and every other rearrangement counted as non-productive. Following IMGT convention, CDR3 was defined as the stretch from the second conserved V-encoded cysteine to the conserved J-encoded phenylalanine. The earlier analysis of about 500 of the donors excluded sequences that lacked an unambiguous match to a single V gene segment. An earlier analysis of a few hundred of the donors classified V segments as functional when productive rearrangements were above 56.7% and as segregating when the standard deviation between donors was above 5%. A statistical classification framework was built to diagnose cytomegalovirus status from the catalog of TCR beta chain sequences. In a later analysis, TCR nucleotide sequences were compared against IMGT/GENE-DB human TR gene sequences so that V and J genes could be assigned. The TCRdist pipeline was used in a later analysis to assign CDR3 sequences and most-parsimonious VDJ recombination scenarios. In a later analysis, every TCR beta chain was defined by the combination of its CDR3 amino acid sequence and its V-gene family, and reads without a unique V-gene family were dropped. A later analysis removed 550 to 650 highly shared, low-generation-probability nucleotide sequences to deal with suspected cross-contamination and a sequencing artifact. For each public chain, a later analysis derived a clonal expansion index from normalized ranks of inferred template counts within each repertoire. In a later analysis, generation probabilities were computed using a VDJ recombination model fitted to out-of-frame rearrangements, and the results were checked against IGoR. In a later analysis, TCR-TCR, TCR-HLA and TCR-CMV co-occurrence was scored with hypergeometric tests, and a repertoire-size bias correction was applied to TCR pairs. In a later analysis, false discovery rates were estimated by permuting HLA or CMV assignments 20 times. A later analysis grouped co-occurring TCRs with DBSCAN, adding TCRdist sequence similarity when clustering within HLA-allele-positive subsets. For co-occurrence clustering, repertoires with fewer than 30,000 or more than 120,000 public chains were excluded, along with a handful of repertoires with anomalous nucleotide sharing. TCRdb holds this immuneACCESS table with in-frame rearrangements only. Some clones are missing; in checked studies, unresolved V genes explain under half, and the rest has no known cause. For V, J and clone size, that table is used; D and trimming come from the DNA. The sample yields about 100,000 clones; 65% to 85% were counted once. Of the sample, 1.5% to 2% is held by the ten largest clones.

This specimen comes from a study of cytomegalovirus exposure and HLA in healthy donors (dated by TCRdb to about 2017). Regarding the complete study: An earlier analysis of approximately 550 of the donors reported approximately 290 Gb of sequence data and some 100 million unique TCR beta sequences from about 200 million T cells. About 280 gigabases of sequencing data and tens of millions of unique TCR sequences made up an early release that covered 500 to 700 HLA-typed donors. The genetic ancestry cluster associated with self-reported Caucasian donors included around 76% of the approximately 410 genotyped donors. The aim of the study was to test whether cataloging public T cell receptors could identify signatures of past pathogen exposure. Using immunosequencing, the study profiled T cell repertoires from 550 to 750 subjects and related those repertoires to cytomegalovirus serostatus. Besides the first cohort of hundreds of subjects, a separate validation cohort made up of over 100 different subjects was used. To predict cytomegalovirus infection status, the study combined high-throughput TCR immunosequencing, statistical association of individual TCRs with disease status, and machine learning. A later analysis re-examined previously published TCR beta repertoires from over 500 donors and added high-resolution HLA genotyping to investigate patterns of TCR occurrence. In the later analysis, no new phenotypic data were used to find candidate immune exposures; instead, reliance was placed on TCR beta sequences and their occurrence across donors. In an earlier analysis of about 590 of the donors, high-throughput TCR beta sequencing was used to judge whether each TCR beta V gene segment behaved as functional or pseudogenic. Donor age, sex, ethnicity and CMV serostatus were compiled together with the repertoire data. In a later genetic analysis, genome-wide SNP genotypes for about three fifths of the 666 donors were used, and that subset was treated as a discovery cohort. Every discovery cohort repertoire had been produced on one sequencing platform. Both class I and class II loci were covered by HLA typing, at four-digit resolution. Typing coverage differed by locus: A, B, C, DRB1 and DQB1 were typed in roughly 629-640 donors, DQA1 in around 500, DPA1 in around 610, and DPB1 in around 490. Roughly 5 DR-DQ haplotypes were treated as single units for association and clustering because of strong linkage in the cohort. Among 398 genotyped donors of the cohort, an average of around 250,000 unique TCR beta nucleotide sequences was sequenced per donor, of which about 19% were non-productive. Study-wide conclusions, independent of this receptor: A further reported finding was that TCR beta sequences accurately predicted the HLA-A and HLA-B alleles for most subjects in the first cohort. The authors suggested that the approach could potentially be generalized to other disease states and immunological phenotypes. Specific HLA alleles were associated with over 15,000 TCR beta sequences at a false discovery rate of 0.05 in a later analysis. The cohort was sequenced for TCR beta chains only, and without alpha or paired-chain data the features that could be detected were limited. Cytomegalovirus status was reported to be diagnosed by the classifier with high specificity and sensitivity in both the original and validation cohorts. In a later analysis, HLA-associated TCR beta chains showed more clonal expansion and lower generation probabilities than non-associated chains that were equally common. Most TCR sequences were observed very rarely across donors, whereas some public TCRs were present in many individuals. The sequencing pipeline was judged likely to have produced a cluster of highly shared sequence variants as a technical artifact. Because counts were too low, more than 15 rarely observed V segments, including chromosome 9 orphons, were excluded from the earlier analysis of around 590 of the donors. A later analysis found that most CMV-associated TCR beta chains appeared HLA-restricted, with HLA associations seemingly driven largely by CMV exposure. According to a later analysis, TCR association rates differed among HLA loci, with DRB1 alleles showing the most associated TCRs and HLA-C alleles showing the fewest. An earlier analysis of 587 of the donors showed that most TCR beta V segments appeared in productive rearrangements either about 90% or about 30% of the time, which broadly matched IMGT annotations. Compared with the roughly 720-donor mean, donors in an Asian-associated ancestry cluster had fewer N-insertions in productive TCRs, according to a later genetic analysis. In vitro tests confirmed that a few of the cytomegalovirus-associated TCR beta chains recognize cytomegalovirus antigens. V-gene and J-gene trimming of TCR beta chains was associated with a missense DCLRE1C variant in a later genetic analysis, and the association was replicated in an independent cohort. A later analysis reported that several top co-occurrence clusters appeared linked to parvovirus B19, influenza, CMV and Epstein-Barr virus. Strong co-occurrence of HLA alleles, especially DR and DQ, made assigning TCR associations to individual alleles difficult. Sequencing depth was assumed to be roughly uniform across donors in the presence/absence analyses, though that assumption may not hold. In the study, some 160 TCR beta chains were listed as associated with cytomegalovirus. Correlated functional status among segregating V segments might be attributable to linkage disequilibrium, but an unknown experimental factor could not be ruled out. For the cohort, immune exposure information was limited to CMV serostatus. Because HLA typing was unavailable for some donors at each locus, only the typed subset was used in association tests.

The cohort was made up of roughly 670 healthy bone marrow donors. At the time of sampling, every cohort member was nominally healthy, though immune exposures that went unrecorded were likely present. The donor was CMV seronegative and was included in the group of about 400 seronegative cohort members. Each donor provided a peripheral blood sample, and peripheral blood mononuclear cells were used for TCR beta sequencing. The Qiagen DNeasy Blood Extraction Kit was used to extract genomic DNA from the blood cell samples. The receptor comes from a woman aged 40 to 49 in good health and CMV-seronegative. The sample comprised PBMCs.

This receptor has the CDR3 CASSQSSQTDYYGYTF. The bases read TGCGCCAGCAGTCAATCTTCCCAGACGGACTACTATGGCTACACCTTC. The chain couples TRBV23-1 to TRBJ1-2; the D gene identity is not certain. TRBV23-1 is filed as an ORF, its function uncertain. V and J are truncated by 0 bases and 3 bases respectively, leaving an intervening sequence of 14 bases. The CDR3 contains 16 residues, cysteine and phenylalanine counted. The DNA shown is the 48-base CDR3, in frame from base 1.